These 2 T cell receptor beta chains were all obtained from the same sample, sequenced in a study of identical twins. TCRdb reprocessed the 5' RACE reads via MiXCR and lists one record per CDR3 protein. Counted here are 1.5 million or so distinct CDR3 sequences, 25% to 35% occurring once; the ten biggest clones make up approximately 0.25%. The sequenced material came from cord blood. The receptors come from a newborn girl in good health.

This chain joins TRBV12-3 or TRBV12-4 and TRBJ2-3; TRBD2 matches at 9 bases. The CDR3 consists of 15 residues. V was clipped by 1 base and J by 4 bases; unmatched bases: 3. CDR3: CASSLGGGAADTQYF. Written as DNA, the CDR3 is TGTGCCAGCAGTTTAGGCGGGGGGGCCGCAGATACGCAGTATTTT.

This clonotype was picked up a small number of times. The J gene is TRBJ2-2, the V gene TRBV24-1, with D perhaps assigned TRBD1 or TRBD2 (5 bases each). This CDR3 is built from 16 residues. CDR1 KGHDR and CDR2 SFDVKD come from the germline V gene. V was cut by 0 bases and J by 3 bases, with 10 bases left in between. The chain's CDR3 is CATSDLLQGDTGELFF. The CDR3 coding sequence is TGTGCCACCAGTGATTTGCTTCAGGGAGACACCGGGGAGCTGTTTTTT.